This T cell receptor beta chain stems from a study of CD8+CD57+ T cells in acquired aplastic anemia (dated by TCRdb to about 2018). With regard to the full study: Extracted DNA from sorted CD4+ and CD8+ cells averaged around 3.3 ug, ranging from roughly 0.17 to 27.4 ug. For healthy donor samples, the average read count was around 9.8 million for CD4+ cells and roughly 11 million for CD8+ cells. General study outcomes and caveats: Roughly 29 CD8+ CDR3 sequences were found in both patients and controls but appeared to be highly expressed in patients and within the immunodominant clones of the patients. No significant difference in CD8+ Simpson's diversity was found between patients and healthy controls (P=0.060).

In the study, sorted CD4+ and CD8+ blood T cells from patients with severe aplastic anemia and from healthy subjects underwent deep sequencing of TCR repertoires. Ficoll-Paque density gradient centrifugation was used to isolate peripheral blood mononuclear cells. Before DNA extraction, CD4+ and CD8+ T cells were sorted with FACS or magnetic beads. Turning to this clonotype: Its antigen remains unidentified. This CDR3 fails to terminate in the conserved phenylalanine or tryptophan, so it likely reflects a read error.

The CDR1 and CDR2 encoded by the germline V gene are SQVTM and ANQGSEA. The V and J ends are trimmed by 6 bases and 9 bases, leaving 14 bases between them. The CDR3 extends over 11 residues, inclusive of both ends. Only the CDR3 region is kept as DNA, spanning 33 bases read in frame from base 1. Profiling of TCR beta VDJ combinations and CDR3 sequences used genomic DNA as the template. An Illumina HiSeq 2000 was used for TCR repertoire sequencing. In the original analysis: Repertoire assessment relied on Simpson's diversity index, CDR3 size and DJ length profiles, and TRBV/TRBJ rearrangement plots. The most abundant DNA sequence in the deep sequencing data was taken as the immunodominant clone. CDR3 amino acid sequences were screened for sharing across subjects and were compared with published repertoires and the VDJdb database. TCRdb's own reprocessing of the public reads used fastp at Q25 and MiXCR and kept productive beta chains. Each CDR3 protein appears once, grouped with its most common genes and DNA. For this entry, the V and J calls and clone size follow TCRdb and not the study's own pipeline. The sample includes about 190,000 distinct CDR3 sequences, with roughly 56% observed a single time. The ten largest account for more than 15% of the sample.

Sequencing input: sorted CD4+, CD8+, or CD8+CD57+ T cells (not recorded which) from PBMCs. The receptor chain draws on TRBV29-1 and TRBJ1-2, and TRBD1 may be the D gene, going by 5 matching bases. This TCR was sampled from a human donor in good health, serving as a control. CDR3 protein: CSVERGGSYTY. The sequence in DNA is TGCAGCGTCGAAAGGGGCGGTAGCTACACCTAC.